A single sample is the source of the 9 T cell receptor beta chains below, sequenced in a study of blood T cell repertoires in COVID-19. Clones were read by immunoSEQ multiplex PCR, and TCRdb kept only the in-frame ones, dropping some. The sample records roughly 150,000 clones, around 81% being singletons. Material for sequencing was PBMCs or T cells enriched from blood (not recorded which). These receptors came from a woman between 40 and 55 years old who had recovered from COVID-19.

V gene TRBV19 combines with J gene TRBJ1-2; 7 nucleotides match TRBD1. V shed 9 bases and J 8 bases; nucleotides not matched to a gene: 6. Per the germline V gene, CDR1 is LNHDA and CDR2 is SQIVND (reference sequence). The CDR3 loop spans 11 amino acids. In DNA form, the CDR3 reads TGTGCCAGCGAACAGGGGCGAGGCTACACCTTC. Its protein product is CASEQGRGYTF.

This clone was recorded only once. The chain links TRBV13 to TRBJ2-3; TRBD1 matches 8 bases. This CDR3 spans 15 amino acids. Per germline, CDR1 PRHDT and CDR2 FYEKMQ (reference sequence). Germline trimming cut 5 bases from V and 3 bases from J; bases unmatched to any gene: 7. The CDR3 DNA follows: TGTGCCAGCAGCCCAAGGACAGGGTCGACAGATACGCAGTATTTT. It is translated as CASSPRTGSTDTQYF.

This clone came up once. The chain recombines TRBV27 with TRBJ1-1; 7 bases match TRBD1. Germline lookup yields CDR1 MNHEY and CDR2 SMNVEV (reference sequence). CDR3 length equals 14 residues. V dropped 6 bases and J dropped 1; count of bases not matched to a gene: 5. CDR3 region: CASRSGQTNTEAFF. DNA of the CDR3: TGTGCCAGCAGATCGGGACAGACGAACACTGAAGCTTTCTTT.

The rearrangement uses TRBV23-1 and TRBJ2-1, with D maybe TRBD2 (6 bases). TRBV23-1 is an ORF for which the function is uncertain. The V gene lost 4 bases and the J gene lost 6 bases, with 25 bases spanning the gap. The CDR3 is made up of 18 amino acids. The CDR3 sequence: CASSLTVEGNLVSNEQFF. The CDR3 nucleotides read TGCGCCAGCAGTCTTACCGTGGAGGGGAATCTTGTGAGCAATGAGCAGTTCTTC.

V usage is TRBV11-2 and J usage is TRBJ1-4; 9 bases match TRBD1. V dropped 1 base and J dropped 8; count of bases not matched to a gene: 5. CDR3 length: 15 residues. Germline-derived CDR1 and CDR2 are SGHAT and FQNNGV. CDR3 loop: CASSLGGQGGEKLFF. CDR3 DNA sequence: TGTGCCAGCAGCTTAGGGGGACAGGGAGGCGAAAAACTGTTTTTT.

The chain uses TRBV7-9 and TRBJ2-5; TRBD2 might be the D (9 bases). Trimming took off 5 bases at V and 0 bases at J, with 22 bases between the two ends. This CDR3 has 18 residues. Germline V CDR1 and CDR2: SEHNR, FQNEAQ (reference sequence). This CDR3 reads CASSQGAAGGPYQETQYF. Here the CDR3 DNA reads TGTGCCAGCAGCCAGGGGGCGGCGGGAGGGCCGTACCAAGAGACCCAGTACTTC.

The CDR3 DNA reads TGTGCCAGCAGCTTAGCCAGGGAGGTCCCTGAAGCTTTCTTT. The encoded protein is CASSLAREVPEAFF. The V and J genes are TRBV7-9 and TRBJ1-1; perhaps TRBD1 as D (5 bases). Trimming took off 0 bases at V and 6 bases at J, with 11 bases between the two ends. This CDR3 has 14 amino acids. CDR1 is SEHNR, CDR2 FQNEAQ, per germline (reference sequence).

J is TRBJ2-3 and V is TRBV27; TRBD1 is a possible D gene (5 bases). The germline V gene has CDR1 MNHEY and CDR2 SMNVEV (reference sequence). Deletions cut 2 bases from V and 4 bases from J, with 7 bases between. The CDR3 length is 13 residues. The CDR3 protein is CASSLGASDTQYF. The CDR3 DNA sequence: TGTGCCAGCAGTTTAGGGGCATCAGATACGCAGTATTTT.

The chain is built from TRBV2 and TRBJ2-1; tentative D call: TRBD2 (5 bases). CDR1 is SNHLY and CDR2 is FYNNEI in the germline V gene. The CDR3 sequence is 13 residues long. V dropped 8 bases and J dropped 6 bases, with 14 bases sitting between them. The CDR3 sequence is CASFRGNFNEQFF. For the CDR3, the DNA is TGTGCCAGCTTTCGGGGAAACTTCAATGAGCAGTTCTTC.